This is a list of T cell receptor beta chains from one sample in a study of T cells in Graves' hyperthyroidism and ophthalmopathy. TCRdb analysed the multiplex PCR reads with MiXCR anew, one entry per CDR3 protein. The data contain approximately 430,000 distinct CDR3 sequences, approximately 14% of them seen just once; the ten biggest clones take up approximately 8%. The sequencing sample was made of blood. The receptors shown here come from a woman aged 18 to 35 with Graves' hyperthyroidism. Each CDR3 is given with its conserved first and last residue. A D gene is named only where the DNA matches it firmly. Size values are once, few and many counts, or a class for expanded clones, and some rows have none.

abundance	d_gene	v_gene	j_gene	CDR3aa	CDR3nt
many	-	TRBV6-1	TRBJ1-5	CATLGGNYQPQHF	TGTGCCACTTTGGGGGGGAATTATCAGCCCCAGCATTTT
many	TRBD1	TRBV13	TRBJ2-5	CASSRGQGELETQYF	TGTGCCAGCAGCAGGGGACAGGGGGAGCTCGAGACCCAGTACTTC
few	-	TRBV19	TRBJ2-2	CASSIDLGTGELFF	TGTGCCAGTAGTATAGATTTGGGCACCGGGGAGCTGTTTTTT
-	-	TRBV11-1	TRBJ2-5	CASNTGARETQYF	TGTGCTTCTAACACGGGGGCGAGAGAGACCCAGTACTTC
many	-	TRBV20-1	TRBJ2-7	CSARDWVGGEQYF	TGCAGTGCTAGAGACTGGGTAGGGGGGGAGCAGTACTTC
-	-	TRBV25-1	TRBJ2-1	CASSENSNEQFF	TGTGCCAGCAGTGAAAACTCAAATGAGCAGTTCTTC
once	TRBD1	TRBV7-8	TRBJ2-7	CASSALDRGTEQYF	TGTGCCAGCAGCGCCCTCGACAGGGGAACCGAGCAGTACTTC
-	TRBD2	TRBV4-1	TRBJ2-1	CASSQESTSGYNEQFF	TGCGCCAGCAGCCAAGAGTCGACTAGCGGTTACAATGAGCAGTTCTTC
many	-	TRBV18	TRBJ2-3	CASSYGLRADTQYF	TGTGCCAGCTCATATGGACTCCGGGCGGATACGCAGTATTTT
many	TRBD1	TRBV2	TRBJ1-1	CASSELRGQTEAFF	TGTGCCAGCAGTGAATTGAGGGGGCAGACTGAAGCTTTCTTT
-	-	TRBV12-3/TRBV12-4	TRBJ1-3	CASSTRSVSGNTIYF	TGTGCCAGCAGTACCAGGTCCGTCTCTGGAAACACCATATATTTT
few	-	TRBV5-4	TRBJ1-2	CASSRPGGDGYTF	TGTGCCAGCAGCCGCCCGGGGGGCGATGGCTACACCTTC
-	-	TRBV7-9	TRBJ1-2	CASSLALGAGGYGYTF	TGTGCCAGCAGCTTAGCGCTAGGGGCAGGTGGCTATGGCTACACCTTC
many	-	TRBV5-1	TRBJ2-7	CASSLDGTFSYEQYF	TGCGCCAGCAGCTTGGATGGGACTTTCTCCTACGAGCAGTACTTC
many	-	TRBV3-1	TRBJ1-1	CASSQLLGVQEAFF	TGTGCCAGCAGCCAACTATTGGGGGTACAAGAAGCTTTCTTT
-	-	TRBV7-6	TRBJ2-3	CASSIYRDRSTDTQYF	TGTGCCAGCAGCATATACAGGGATCGAAGCACAGATACGCAGTATTTT
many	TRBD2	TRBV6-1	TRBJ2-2	CASSPRTSGRSVTGELFF	TGTGCCAGCAGTCCCCGGACTAGCGGGAGGTCGGTTACCGGGGAGCTGTTTTTT
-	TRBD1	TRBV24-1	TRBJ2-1	CATSDPGQGPYNEQFF	TGTGCCACCAGTGACCCCGGACAGGGGCCATACAATGAGCAGTTCTTC
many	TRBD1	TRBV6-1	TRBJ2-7	CASLASKTGTASYEQYF	TGTGCCAGCCTGGCAAGCAAAACCGGGACAGCCTCCTACGAGCAGTACTTC